This passage covers 29 T cell receptor beta chains from one sample sequenced in a study of blood T cell repertoires in COVID-19. Produced via immunoSEQ multiplex PCR; TCRdb's table is partial and in-frame only. Counted here are 300,000 to 350,000 clones, around 90% occurring once; the ten biggest clones make up 6.5% to 8%. Source material: peripheral blood. These receptors all stem from a woman in her twenties or thirties with COVID-19, enrolled during active disease.

The rearrangement uses TRBV5-6 and TRBJ2-3, with TRBD1 matching over 7 bases. This CDR3 region has 15 residues. V shed 1 base and J 3 bases; nucleotides not matched to a gene: 5. Germline CDR1 and CDR2: SGHDT and YYEEEE. The CDR3 DNA is TGTGCCAGCAGCTTGCTAGGGGGCGGGACAGATACGCAGTATTTT. This codes for CASSLLGGGTDTQYF.

The chain couples TRBV28 to TRBJ2-1; possible D gene TRBD2, 5 bases. Germline V gives CDR1 MDHEN, CDR2 SYDVKM. Trimming removed 5 bases from V and 1 base from J, with 6 bases in between. This CDR3 region has 13 residues. The CDR3 loop is CASSGLSYNEQFF. In nucleotides, the CDR3 is TGTGCCAGCAGTGGACTTTCCTACAATGAGCAGTTCTTC. Combining the CDR3 with reference TRBV28 and TRBJ2-1 gives the whole variable domain DVKVTQSSRYLVKRTGEKVFLECVQDMDHENMFWYRQDPGLGLRLIYFSYDVKMKEKGDIPEGYSVSREKKERFSLILESASTNQTSMYLCASSGLSYNEQFFGPGTRLTVL.

V gene TRBV4-2 combines with J gene TRBJ1-6, with unresolved D. Trimming took off 0 bases at V and 10 bases at J, with 13 bases between the two ends. The CDR3 has 15 residues. Germline V gives CDR1 LGHNA, CDR2 YNFKEQ. CDR3 protein: CASSQEERVSSPLHF. The CDR3 DNA reads as TGTGCCAGCAGCCAAGAAGAGAGGGTCTCCTCACCCCTCCACTTT.

The genes are TRBV12-3 or TRBV12-4 and TRBJ1-1, with 8 nucleotides matching TRBD1. This CDR3 spans 11 amino acids. The J segment lost 11 bases and the V segment lost 10 bases, leaving 9 bases of the junction unmatched. The CDR3 DNA reads TGTGCCACTAGTCCGGGACAGGAGGCTTTCTTT. This gives the protein CATSPGQEAFF.

The CDR3 is CASSLSGRALVSYEQYF. CDR3 coding DNA: TGTGCCAGCAGCCTCAGCGGGAGGGCCTTAGTTTCCTACGAGCAGTACTTC. This chain connects TRBV11-2 to TRBJ2-7; 10 positions agree with TRBD2. V dropped 5 bases and J dropped 1; count of bases not matched to a gene: 11. The CDR3 runs 17 residues. Germline CDR1 SGHAT, CDR2 FQNNGV.

This clone appeared once. This chain uses TRBV6-1 with TRBJ2-2; D gene uncertain. The CDR3 is 16 residues long. The V end lost 4 bases, the J end lost 7 bases, and 19 bases lay between the germline ends. Germline values: CDR1 MNHNS, CDR2 SASEGT. Here the CDR3 reads CASSGAPWLDVGELFF. The CDR3, as DNA: TGTGCCAGCAGTGGAGCACCTTGGCTAGATGTCGGGGAGCTGTTTTTT.

In this sample, this clone turned up once. The chain employs TRBV14 and TRBJ2-7; unclear D gene. The germline gives CDR1 SGHDN, CDR2 FVKESK. CDR3 length: 14 amino acids. The V and J ends lost 0 bases and 5 bases respectively, with 11 bases between them. CDR3 nucleotide sequence: TGTGCCAGCAGCCAAGATAGAGTACTCGACGAGCAGTACTTC. Translated, it gives CASSQDRVLDEQYF.

This chain links TRBV6-1 with TRBJ1-2; weak D call: TRBD1 (5 bases). This CDR3 has 14 amino acids. CDR1 and CDR2 (germline): MNHNS, SASEGT. V was cut by 0 bases and J by 4 bases, with 9 bases left in between. CDR3 amino acids: CASSEAVTVYGYTF. CDR3 in DNA: TGTGCCAGCAGTGAAGCAGTGACAGTCTATGGCTACACCTTC.

V gene TRBV20-1 combines with J gene TRBJ2-7, with D maybe TRBD2 (5 bases). The V gene lost 3 bases and the J gene lost 3 bases, with 12 bases spanning the gap. The CDR3 consists of 13 residues. Germline V lookup: CDR1 DFQATT, CDR2 SNEGSKA (reference sequence). The CDR3 DNA reads as TGCAGTGCTAGTGAGCTAGCAGGCTACGAGCAGTACTTC. It specifies CSASELAGYEQYF.

CDR3 sequence reads: CATLRVDQPQHF. In DNA, the CDR3 is TGTGCCACTCTCAGGGTCGATCAGCCCCAGCATTTT. The V and J genes are TRBV28 and TRBJ1-5; a weak D match, TRBD1 (5 bases). Per germline, CDR1 MDHEN and CDR2 SYDVKM. The CDR3 runs to 12 residues. V was trimmed by 10 bases and J by 5 bases, leaving 12 bases between them.

The chain is built from TRBV7-2 and TRBJ2-7, with D tentatively TRBD2 (6 bases). The germline gives CDR1 SGHTA, CDR2 FQGNSA. The ends were cut back, 1 base at V and 6 bases at J, with 13 bases in the middle. The CDR3 has 14 amino acids. CDR3 sequence reads: CASSLGLAPGEQYF. The CDR3 DNA is TGTGCCAGCAGCTTAGGCCTAGCGCCGGGCGAGCAGTACTTC. The full variable domain, completed using reference TRBV7-2 and TRBJ2-7, is GAGVSQSPSNKVTEKGKDVELRCDPISGHTALYWYRQSLGQGLEFLIYFQGNSAPDKSGLPSDRFSAERTGGSVSTLTIQRTQQEDSAVYLCASSLGLAPGEQYFGPGTRLTVT.

The chain is built from TRBV6-2 or TRBV6-3 and TRBJ1-2; the match to TRBD1 covers 10 bases. V shed 2 bases and J 6 bases; nucleotides not matched to a gene: 3. Germline CDR1 and CDR2: MNHEY and SVGEGT. There are 14 residues in the CDR3. For the CDR3, the DNA is TGTGCCAGCAGTTACACGACAGGGGGCCATGGCTACACCTTC. Its translation is CASSYTTGGHGYTF.

V is TRBV5-1 and J is TRBJ2-7; TRBD1 matches at 11 bases. V was pared by 4 bases and J by 4 bases, with 7 bases of the junction left unmatched. The length of the CDR3 is 15 residues. CDR1 and CDR2 (germline): SGHRS, YFSETQ. The CDR3 region is CASSQDRGLAYEQYF. CDR3 DNA: TGCGCCAGCAGCCAGGACAGGGGGCTTGCGTACGAGCAGTACTTC.

V is TRBV27 and J is TRBJ2-4, with D maybe TRBD1 (6 bases). The V and J ends lost 6 bases and 0 bases respectively, with 12 bases between them. This CDR3 region has 15 residues. Germline lookup yields CDR1 MNHEY and CDR2 SMNVEV (reference sequence). CDR3: CASRRTGLAKNIQYF. The CDR3 DNA reads as TGTGCCAGCAGGCGTACAGGGTTAGCCAAAAACATTCAGTACTTC.

The chain employs TRBV24-1 and TRBJ2-5, with 7 bases matching TRBD1. The CDR3 runs 15 residues. In germline, CDR1 is KGHDR, CDR2 SFDVKD. V gave up 5 bases and J gave up 2 bases; unmatched junction bases: 7. The CDR3: CATSAWGTVQETQYF. As DNA, the CDR3 is TGTGCCACCAGTGCCTGGGGGACAGTTCAAGAGACCCAGTACTTC.

V is TRBV7-3 and J is TRBJ1-1, with 8 bases aligning to TRBD1. The CDR3 length is 15 residues. After removal of 5 bases from V and 1 base from J, the junction contained 6 bases not matched to a gene. Germline V gene sequence: CDR1 SGHTA, CDR2 FQGTGA. For the CDR3, the DNA is TGTGCCAGCAGCGAGGCAGGGGGCCCGAACACTGAAGCTTTCTTT. Translating gives CASSEAGGPNTEAFF.

This clone was counted between two and nine times. The V and J genes are TRBV27 and TRBJ1-5; TRBD1 aligns across 8 bases. V dropped 5 bases and J dropped 0; count of bases not matched to a gene: 6. The CDR3 totals 16 residues. Germline V CDR1 and CDR2: MNHEY, SMNVEV (reference sequence). CDR3 coding DNA: TGTGCCAGCAGTCCCCTGGACAGGGCTAGCAATCAGCCCCAGCATTTT. It codes for CASSPLDRASNQPQHF.

V and J are TRBV11-2 and TRBJ1-1; perhaps TRBD1 as D (6 bases). Looked up from germline, CDR1 is SGHAT and CDR2 is FQNNGV. The CDR3 is 14 amino acids. Trimming left V 1 base short and J 3 bases short, with 9 bases between. This CDR3 is CASSLGGRDTEAFF. CDR3 nucleotides: TGTGCCAGCAGCTTAGGGGGGCGCGACACTGAAGCTTTCTTT.

J is TRBJ1-1 and V is TRBV28, with D perhaps matching TRBD1 (5 bases). Germline loops: CDR1 MDHEN, CDR2 SYDVKM. The V end lost 4 bases, the J end lost 11 bases, and 11 bases lay between the germline ends. The CDR3 covers 11 residues. Here the CDR3 DNA reads TGTGCCAGCAGTTCTCGATGGGGCGCTTTCTTT. It codes for CASSSRWGAFF. The full variable domain, with the rest looked up from reference TRBV28 and TRBJ1-1, is DVKVTQSSRYLVKRTGEKVFLECVQDMDHENMFWYRQDPGLGLRLIYFSYDVKMKEKGDIPEGYSVSREKKERFSLILESASTNQTSMYLCASSSRWGAFFGQGTRLTVV.

This chain links TRBV7-2 with TRBJ2-3, with TRBD2 matching over 8 bases. Germline trimming cut 2 bases from V and 0 bases from J; bases unmatched to any gene: 10. The CDR3 is made up of 18 amino acids. Germline CDR1 is SGHTA and CDR2 is FQGNSA. CDR3 region: CASSLTRNSGGSTDTQYF. In nucleotides, the CDR3 is TGTGCCAGCAGCTTAACCCGCAATTCGGGAGGGAGCACAGATACGCAGTATTTT. Full variable domain (missing parts from reference TRBV7-2 and TRBJ2-3): GAGVSQSPSNKVTEKGKDVELRCDPISGHTALYWYRQSLGQGLEFLIYFQGNSAPDKSGLPSDRFSAERTGGSVSTLTIQRTQQEDSAVYLCASSLTRNSGGSTDTQYFGPGTRLTVL.

The genes are TRBV9 and TRBJ1-6, with TRBD1 matching 7 bases. Losses at the gene ends were 0 bases for V and 8 bases for J; bases not matched to a gene: 2. CDR3 size: 14 residues. The germline V gene has CDR1 SGDLS and CDR2 YYNGEE. The CDR3 region is CASSVVGGDSPLHF. CDR3 coding DNA: TGTGCCAGCAGCGTAGTAGGGGGCGATTCACCCCTCCACTTT.

The rearrangement joins TRBV10-2 to TRBJ1-5; weak D call: TRBD1 (5 bases). The V gene lost 1 base and the J gene lost 6 bases, with 13 bases spanning the gap. The CDR3 is made up of 15 amino acids. The germline gives CDR1 WSHSY, CDR2 SAAADI. The CDR3 coding sequence is TGCGCCAGCAGTGAGTATCAGGGTGGCGGTCAGCCCCAGCATTTT. Encoded protein: CASSEYQGGGQPQHF.

The chain carries TRBV5-1 and TRBJ1-1; weak D call: TRBD1 (6 bases). The CDR3 has 18 amino acids. CDR1 and CDR2 (germline): SGHRS, YFSETQ. Trimming shortened V by 0 bases and J by 4 bases, and 22 bases separated the two germline ends. In DNA, the CDR3 is TGCGCCAGCAGCTTGGGGGACCCCGCCCGACAGGTGCGCACTGAAGCTTTCTTT. This codes for CASSLGDPARQVRTEAFF.

On this clone: Other DNA sequences within the sample encode an identical CDR3. This chain uses TRBV5-8 with TRBJ2-7; D is unresolved. The CDR3 is 11 amino acids. Germline CDR1 SGHTS, CDR2 YDEGEE. With 4 bases removed from V and 4 bases from J, the gap between germline ends came to 6 bases. For the CDR3, the DNA is TGTGCCAGCAGCCCCGGGTACGAGCAGTACTTC. It encodes CASSPGYEQYF.

V gene TRBV7-8 combines with J gene TRBJ1-1, with no clear D. The CDR3 loop spans 16 amino acids. V was pared by 2 bases and J by 1 base, with 14 bases between. CDR1 and CDR2 from the germline V gene are SGHVS and FQNEAQ. The CDR3 nucleotides are TGTGCCAGCAGCTTAACGCTGCCGGGGTCGAACACTGAAGCTTTCTTT. Residues: CASSLTLPGSNTEAFF.

CDR3: CASSFSGTPYEQYF. The CDR3 region has the DNA TGTGCCAGCAGCTTTAGCGGAACCCCCTACGAGCAGTACTTC. The chain joins TRBV11-2 to TRBJ2-7, with D perhaps matching TRBD2 (6 bases). With 3 bases removed from V and 2 bases from J, the gap between germline ends came to 11 bases. CDR1 and CDR2 (germline): SGHAT, FQNNGV. The CDR3 runs 14 residues.

The chain employs TRBV3-1 (or the pseudogene TRBV3-2) and TRBJ2-7; 8 nucleotides match TRBD2. The junction had 12 bases not matched to a gene; V was cut back by 4 bases and J by 7 bases. CDR1 and CDR2 from the germline V gene are LGHDT and YNNKEL (reference sequence). CDR3 length: 15 amino acids. Here the CDR3 reads CASSLPGLGFREQYF. CDR3 bases: TGTGCCAGCAGCCTACCGGGACTAGGATTCAGGGAGCAGTACTTC.

The gene calls are TRBV5-1 and TRBJ1-5; 9 bases map to TRBD1. Germline lookup yields CDR1 SGHRS and CDR2 YFSETQ. CDR3 length equals 15 residues. V was clipped by 0 bases and J by 3 bases; unmatched bases: 1. The CDR3 is CASSLGQGDNQPQHF. In nucleotides, the CDR3 is TGCGCCAGCAGCTTGGGACAGGGGGACAATCAGCCCCAGCATTTT.

The V and J genes are TRBV3-1 (or the pseudogene TRBV3-2) and TRBJ1-1, with 9 bases fitting TRBD1. CDR1 LGHDT and CDR2 YNNKEL come from the germline V gene (reference sequence). The CDR3 has 16 residues. The V and J ends lost 8 bases and 5 bases, in that order; junction bases with no gene match: 15. CDR3 sequence (DNA): TGTGCCAGCGGCCCGGGACAGGGAAGACCGGGGACTGAAGCTTTCTTT. It is translated as CASGPGQGRPGTEAFF.